This T cell receptor beta chain is from a study of T-cell memory formation after mild COVID-19. Regarding the study as a whole: Some responding clones appeared in pre-infection memory, suggesting cross-reactive memory joined. CD4/CD8 balance held among clones contracting day 15 to 85, and later expanders leaned CD4+. Contracting CD4+ clones were located mainly in CM and EM, and CD8+ clones in EMRA.

TCRdb recomputed calls from the 5' RACE reads with MiXCR, one row per CDR3 protein. Among 300,000 to 350,000 distinct CDR3 sequences listed, 10% to 15% were seen once. The CDR3 extends over 14 amino acids. J gave up 7 bases and V 8 bases, and 12 bases lay outside the gene matches. To note about this clonotype: Its antigen is unidentified.

This receptor was obtained from a man aged 18 to 35 who had mild COVID-19 (a few samples of this study predate the infection). Cell type and time point are not known. This chain links TRBV12-3 or TRBV12-4 with TRBJ2-5, with 8 bases matching TRBD1. Sequencing was performed on PBMCs or a T cell subset sorted from them (not recorded which). For the CDR3, the DNA is TGTGCCAGCCGAAGACAGGGGATCTCAGGGACCCAGTACTTC. It codes for CASRRQGISGTQYF.